Given below is one TCR beta chain in context. Repertoires were generated with immunoSEQ multiplex PCR, while TCRdb's copy carries only in-frame clones and drops some. The sample has roughly 370,000 clones, approximately 90% seen once. The CDR3 sequence is 13 residues long. Germline assignment: CDR1 SEHNR and CDR2 FQNEAQ (reference sequence). Germline trimming cut 5 bases from V and 5 bases from J; bases unmatched to any gene: 5. The source of the sample is a study of control samples from healthy donors and cancer patients. The sample consisted of PBMCs. This chain links TRBV7-9 with TRBJ2-5; 7 bases line up with TRBD1. The source is a man aged 35-49 years with head and neck cancer. The CDR3 spells CASSQQGWETQYF. DNA of the CDR3: TGTGCCAGCAGCCAACAGGGGTGGGAGACCCAGTACTTC.